The 10 T cell receptor beta chains listed next were all sequenced from one sample in a study of blood T cell repertoires in COVID-19. Using immunoSEQ multiplex PCR, the repertoire was profiled, and TCRdb retains in-frame clones only, with some absent. The table includes about 74,000 clones, 90% detected once. The sample consisted of peripheral blood. These receptors were obtained from a man between 50 and 59 years old with acute or convalescent COVID-19.

The genes are TRBV5-5 and TRBJ1-1; weak D call: TRBD1 (6 bases). The V end lost 1 base, the J end lost 7 bases, and 11 bases lay between the germline ends. The CDR3 covers 13 residues. CDR1 SGHKS and CDR2 YYEKEE come from the germline V gene (reference sequence). The CDR3 region has the DNA TGTGCCAGCAGCTTGTTCGGGACACTTGAAGCTTTCTTT. Translated, it gives CASSLFGTLEAFF.

This clone was detected once. The chain recombines TRBV7-2 with TRBJ1-4, with 7 bases lining up with TRBD1. The length of the CDR3 is 15 residues. With V trimmed by 1 base and J by 10 bases, 9 bases remained unmatched. From germline, CDR1 is SGHTA and CDR2 FQGNSA. This CDR3 is CASSLDGTAFGKLFF. CDR3 sequence (DNA): TGTGCCAGCAGCTTAGACGGGACAGCCTTTGGAAAACTGTTTTTT.

J is TRBJ1-6 and V is TRBV5-4; D gene ambiguous. The CDR3 is 15 amino acids. The germline V and J ends were trimmed by 0 bases and 3 bases, with 7 bases remaining between them. Germline V gene lookup returns CDR1 SGHNT and CDR2 YYREEE (reference sequence). CDR3 DNA: TGTGCCAGCAGCTTGGGTGGAGGCTATAATTCACCCCTCCACTTT. The encoded protein is CASSLGGGYNSPLHF. Supplemented by reference TRBV5-4 and TRBJ1-6, the full variable domain reads ETGVTQSPTHLIKTRGQQVTLRCSSQSGHNTVSWYQQALGQGPQFIFQYYREEENGRGNFPPRFSGLQFPNYSSELNVNALELDDSALYLCASSLGGGYNSPLHFGNGTRLTVT.

This chain uses TRBV27 with TRBJ1-2, with D hard to call. The ends were cut back, 0 bases at V and 4 bases at J, with 12 bases in the middle. CDR3 size: 15 residues. Germline V gene lookup returns CDR1 MNHEY and CDR2 SMNVEV (reference sequence). The chain's CDR3 is CASSLSSELSYGYTF. CDR3 in DNA: TGTGCCAGCAGTTTATCGTCGGAGCTTAGCTATGGCTACACCTTC.

The chain carries TRBV7-2 and TRBJ2-6; no clear D. The CDR3 contains 15 residues. Germline V gives CDR1 SGHTA, CDR2 FQGNSA. V was cut by 2 bases and J by 0 bases, with 5 bases left in between. In nucleotides, the CDR3 is TGTGCCAGCAGCTTAAAGAGCTCTGGGGCCAACGTCCTGACTTTC. Amino acids: CASSLKSSGANVLTF.

This clone is a singleton in its sample. V usage is TRBV7-2 and J usage is TRBJ2-2, with 10 nucleotides matching TRBD2. Germline V gives CDR1 SGHTA, CDR2 FQGNSA. J lost 6 bases, V lost 1 base, and 2 bases had no gene match. This CDR3 comprises 15 residues. The CDR3 sequence: CASSLGLAGAGELFF. CDR3 coding DNA: TGTGCCAGCAGCTTAGGGCTAGCGGGAGCCGGGGAGCTGTTTTTT.

This chain connects TRBV4-2 to TRBJ2-3, with TRBD2 identical over 11 bases. This CDR3 spans 19 amino acids. CDR1 is LGHNA, CDR2 YNFKEQ, per germline. J was trimmed by 4 bases and V by 4 bases; bases with no gene match: 16. The CDR3 DNA reads TGTGCCAGCAGCCCCCTCGCCCCACTACTAGCGGGGGTTTCAGATACGCAGTATTTT. It yields the protein CASSPLAPLLAGVSDTQYF.

The V and J genes are TRBV20-1 and TRBJ2-2; no reliable D call. The CDR3 has 12 amino acids. The germline V and J ends were trimmed by 3 bases and 8 bases, with 10 bases remaining between them. Germline V gives CDR1 DFQATT, CDR2 SNEGSKA (reference sequence). In DNA form, the CDR3 reads TGCAGTGCTAGTCCAGGCTCGGGGGAGCTGTTTTTT. Protein sequence: CSASPGSGELFF.

The rearrangement links TRBV5-1 to TRBJ2-7, with D tentatively TRBD2 (6 bases). This CDR3 region has 14 residues. Looked up from germline, CDR1 is SGHRS and CDR2 is YFSETQ. The ends were cut back, 1 base at V and 5 bases at J, with 13 bases in the middle. The CDR3 coding sequence is TGCGCCAGCAGCTTGACGAGAGGGAGGAACGAGCAGTACTTC. Translating it yields CASSLTRGRNEQYF.

The V call is TRBV6-2 or TRBV6-3, the J call TRBJ2-3; 13 bases align to TRBD2. Germline V gives CDR1 MNHEY, CDR2 SVGEGT. The J segment lost 0 bases and the V segment lost 2 bases, leaving 5 bases of the junction unmatched. This CDR3 comprises 18 residues. CDR3 sequence (DNA): TGTGCCAGCAGTTACCCGACTAGCGGGGGGTCTAGCACAGATACGCAGTATTTT. This translates into CASSYPTSGGSSTDTQYF.